These 22 T cell receptor beta chains were all obtained from the same sample, sequenced in a study of PD-L1 blockade in urothelial cancer. The data were produced by immunoSEQ multiplex PCR, yet TCRdb's version contains in-frame clones alone and is incomplete. This sample has roughly 39,000 clones, with roughly 92% found just once. Time point defined: pretreatment peripheral blood. The sample here was PBMCs, taken around atezolizumab (anti-PD-L1) treatment. These receptor sequences come from a woman in her fifties or sixties with urothelial cancer.

V and J are TRBV6-5 and TRBJ1-2, with 7 bases fitting TRBD1. This CDR3 region has 15 residues. Trimming cost V 4 bases and J 2 bases; bases outside gene matches: 7. The V gene's germline CDR1 is MNHEY and CDR2 SVGAGI. The CDR3 spells CASSWGQSPNYGYTF. In DNA form, the CDR3 reads TGTGCCAGCAGTTGGGGACAGTCCCCAAACTATGGCTACACCTTC.

This rearrangement joins TRBV18 to TRBJ2-2; 9 bases fit TRBD1. In germline, CDR1 is KGHSH, CDR2 LQKENI. This CDR3 has 16 residues. The trim removed 0 bases at V and 8 bases at J, leaving 7 bases unmatched. CDR3 in amino acids: CASSPPGTGNVGELFF. In nucleotides, the CDR3 is TGTGCCAGCTCACCACCTGGGACAGGGAACGTGGGGGAGCTGTTTTTT.

The chain employs TRBV19 and TRBJ2-1; D is possibly TRBD1 (6 bases). The CDR3 totals 15 residues. Between the trimmed V and J ends, which lost 1 base and 1 base, there was a span of 8 bases. CDR1 and CDR2 from the germline V gene are LNHDA and SQIVND (reference sequence). DNA for the CDR3: TGTGCCAGTAGTATAGCACAGGGTTCCTACAATGAGCAGTTCTTC. This translates into CASSIAQGSYNEQFF.

The chain couples TRBV5-4 to TRBJ2-1, with TRBD2 matching 11 bases. The germline V gene has CDR1 SGHNT and CDR2 YYREEE (reference sequence). The V segment lost 1 base and the J segment 9 bases; nucleotides outside the gene matches: 6. The CDR3 sequence is 15 residues long. CDR3 protein: CASSLQLAGVAEQFF. The CDR3 DNA is TGTGCCAGCAGCTTGCAACTAGCGGGAGTGGCTGAGCAGTTCTTC.

The chain couples TRBV28 to TRBJ2-3; the match to TRBD2 covers 7 bases. The CDR3 runs 18 residues. With 5 bases clipped from V and 6 bases from J, the junction kept 20 bases outside the gene matches. Germline V gene lookup returns CDR1 MDHEN and CDR2 SYDVKM. As DNA, the CDR3 is TGTGCCAGCAGTCCCCGTGTATTGAGGGGAGGGACTATGGATACGCAGTATTTT. Translating gives CASSPRVLRGGTMDTQYF.

The rearrangement uses TRBV7-3 and TRBJ2-1; D might be TRBD2 (5 bases). This CDR3 is 13 amino acids long. CDR1 SGHTA and CDR2 FQGTGA come from the germline V gene. V was shortened by 6 bases and J by 7 bases, with 13 bases between the two germline ends. CDR3 sequence: CASRKGPGNEQFF. CDR3 nucleotide sequence: TGTGCCAGCAGAAAGGGCCCGGGGAATGAGCAGTTCTTC.

The V gene is TRBV6-5, the J gene TRBJ2-5; 7 positions match TRBD1. V was pared by 2 bases and J by 5 bases, with 8 bases of the junction left unmatched. The CDR3 runs 15 residues. CDR1 is MNHEY, CDR2 SVGAGI, per germline. CDR3 in amino acids: CASSYRRDSWETQYF. The CDR3, as DNA: TGTGCCAGCAGTTACCGCCGGGACAGTTGGGAGACCCAGTACTTC.

This clone was detected only a few times. The chain is built from TRBV5-1 and TRBJ2-2; the D is unclear. Trimming left V 2 bases short and J 0 bases short, with 8 bases between. This CDR3 is 15 amino acids long. The germline V gene encodes CDR1 SGHRS and CDR2 YFSETQ. CDR3 region: CASSFSPSNTGELFF. The CDR3 DNA reads as TGCGCCAGCAGCTTTTCCCCCTCGAACACCGGGGAGCTGTTTTTT.

In this sample, this clone turned up a few times. V gene TRBV6-6 combines with J gene TRBJ1-2, with 10 nucleotides matching TRBD1. Germline CDR1 and CDR2: MNHNY and SVGAGI (reference sequence). The CDR3 covers 16 residues. Trimming cost V 10 bases and J 2 bases; bases outside gene matches: 13. The CDR3 sequence: CATPTGGEVGNYGYTF. The CDR3 coding sequence is TGTGCCACCCCGACAGGGGGCGAAGTCGGAAACTATGGCTACACCTTC.

V and J are TRBV27 and TRBJ1-1; 8 bases map to TRBD1. After removal of 5 bases from V and 6 bases from J, the junction contained 8 bases not matched to a gene. Germline assignment: CDR1 MNHEY and CDR2 SMNVEV (reference sequence). This CDR3 contains 14 residues. CDR3 region: CASSRGTGGAEAFF. Here the CDR3 DNA reads TGTGCCAGCAGTAGGGGGACAGGCGGCGCTGAAGCTTTCTTT.

V and J are TRBV6-5 and TRBJ2-5; the match to TRBD2 covers 7 bases. In germline, CDR1 is MNHEY, CDR2 SVGAGI. The CDR3 loop spans 14 amino acids. Unmatched junction bases numbered 5, after V lost 2 bases and J lost 5 bases. CDR3 coding DNA: TGTGCCAGCAGTTACGGGAGGGCCTTGGAGACCCAGTACTTC. Its translation: CASSYGRALETQYF.

This sequence joins TRBV4-1 and TRBJ1-2, with TRBD1 identical over 9 bases. The germline V gene has CDR1 MGHRA and CDR2 YSYEKL. The CDR3 has 15 residues. Trimming cost V 0 bases and J 5 bases; bases outside gene matches: 4. The CDR3 is CASSQDHRGHYGYTF. CDR3 in DNA: TGCGCCAGCAGCCAAGACCACAGGGGGCATTATGGCTACACCTTC.

The rearrangement uses TRBV9 and TRBJ2-1; 8 bases map to TRBD2. Germline values: CDR1 SGDLS, CDR2 YYNGEE. V was clipped by 4 bases and J by 7 bases; unmatched bases: 4. CDR3 size: 13 residues. Here the CDR3 DNA reads TGTGCCAGCAGCATCCGACTAGCGAATGAGCAGTTCTTC. It codes for CASSIRLANEQFF.

The chain combines TRBV2 with TRBJ2-5, with 8 bases identical to TRBD1. Germline V gives CDR1 SNHLY, CDR2 FYNNEI. V was pared by 7 bases and J by 4 bases, with 11 bases of the junction left unmatched. The CDR3 loop spans 15 amino acids. Here the CDR3 reads CASIRDTGGLETQYF. CDR3 DNA sequence: TGTGCCAGCATTCGGGACACAGGGGGGTTAGAGACCCAGTACTTC.

This chain connects TRBV9 to TRBJ2-5; TRBD2 agrees at 16 bases. The length of the CDR3 is 18 residues. V lost 8 bases to trimming and J lost 5 bases; unmatched junction nucleotides: 15. The germline CDR1 and CDR2 sequences are SGDLS and YYNGEE. The CDR3 coding sequence is TGTGCCAGATATTTAGAGGGGACTAGCGGGAGGGCCGGGGAGACCCAGTACTTC. Residues: CARYLEGTSGRAGETQYF.

The V call is TRBV6-5, the J call TRBJ2-3; D unclear. Trimming removed 11 bases at V and 4 bases at J, with 10 bases between. This CDR3 has 11 amino acids. In germline, CDR1 is MNHEY, CDR2 SVGAGI. Here the CDR3 reads CAVHLADTQYF. CDR3 sequence (DNA): TGTGCCGTCCACTTGGCAGATACGCAGTATTTT.

The CDR3 region has the DNA TGTGCCAGTAGTAGGACGACAGGCACAAACCAAGAGACCCAGTACTTC. It yields the protein CASSRTTGTNQETQYF. The chain has TRBV19 and TRBJ2-5; TRBD1 is a possible D gene (6 bases). The CDR3 is 16 amino acids. CDR1 and CDR2 (germline): LNHDA, SQIVND (reference sequence). Trimming took 4 bases from V and 0 from J, leaving 15 bases between them.

This clone was seen a single time. The rearrangement links TRBV5-8 to TRBJ1-1; D remains unclear. Germline V gene data show CDR1 as SGHTS and CDR2 as YDEGEE. V lost 5 bases to trimming and J lost 7 bases, with 9 bases between them. The CDR3 contains 11 residues. The CDR3, as DNA: TGTGCCAGCAGAATCGCCAGTGAAGCTTTCTTT. This sequence encodes CASRIASEAFF.

J is TRBJ2-7 and V is TRBV4-1, with 9 bases aligning to TRBD2. CDR1 MGHRA and CDR2 YSYEKL come from the germline V gene. This CDR3 has 17 amino acids. V shed 4 bases and J 2 bases; nucleotides not matched to a gene: 12. This CDR3 is CASSLRSGLALTYEQYF. The CDR3, as DNA: TGCGCCAGCAGCCTCCGATCGGGACTAGCTCTAACCTACGAGCAGTACTTC.

The V and J genes are TRBV7-2 and TRBJ2-2; D is unresolved. The V end lost 5 bases, the J end lost 2 bases, and 9 bases lay between the germline ends. Germline V CDR1 and CDR2: SGHTA, FQGNSA. The CDR3 is made up of 14 amino acids. The CDR3 DNA reads TGTGCCAGCAGCCAAACAGCTAACACCGGGGAGCTGTTTTTT. Translated: CASSQTANTGELFF. Full variable domain (rest looked up from reference TRBV7-2 and TRBJ2-2): GAGVSQSPSNKVTEKGKDVELRCDPISGHTALYWYRQSLGQGLEFLIYFQGNSAPDKSGLPSDRFSAERTGGSVSTLTIQRTQQEDSAVYLCASSQTANTGELFFGEGSRLTVL.

The V and J genes are TRBV5-1 and TRBJ2-2; D ambiguous. The V end was cut by 0 bases, the J end by 5 bases, with 11 bases between. The CDR3 runs 15 residues. CDR1 is SGHRS, CDR2 YFSETQ, per germline. The CDR3 reads CASSLEGQATGELFF. Written as DNA, the CDR3 is TGCGCCAGCAGCTTGGAAGGCCAGGCGACCGGGGAGCTGTTTTTT.

The chain uses TRBV10-1 and TRBJ2-7; 11 nucleotides align to TRBD1. The CDR3 extends over 13 amino acids. Germline V CDR1 and CDR2: WNHNN, SYGVQD (reference sequence). V was pared by 10 bases and J by 4 bases, with 6 bases of the junction left unmatched. The CDR3 DNA reads as TGCGCCAACACCCGGGACAGGGGGTACGAGCAGTACTTC. Its protein product is CANTRDRGYEQYF.